Below, 15 T cell receptor beta chains from the same sample are listed, as sequenced in a study of blood T cell repertoires in COVID-19 (dated by TCRdb to 2018 to 2020). Libraries were constructed by the immunoSEQ multiplex PCR assay. The clones in this table, taken by TCRdb from immuneACCESS, are in-frame only. Not every clone is retained; where verified, under half of the shortfall comes from an unresolved V gene, and the cause of the rest is unknown. The sample table contains about 200,000 clones; only one count was recorded for 87% of them. The leading ten clones occupy around 2.4% of the sample. Sequenced material: PBMCs or T cells enriched from blood (not recorded which). The origin of the receptors is a woman aged 25-40 years who had recovered from COVID-19.

V usage is TRBV7-9 and J usage is TRBJ1-5; 7 positions match TRBD1. The germline CDR1 and CDR2 sequences are SEHNR and FQNEAQ (reference sequence). The length of the CDR3 is 18 residues. The ends lost 4 bases at V and 5 bases at J; junction bases unmatched: 17. The CDR3 sequence is CASSSIPHTTGDYQPQHF. The CDR3 DNA sequence: TGTGCCAGCAGCTCAATCCCCCACACTACAGGGGACTATCAGCCCCAGCATTTT.

The chain employs TRBV6-5 and TRBJ1-3; tentatively, D is TRBD1 (6 bases). Germline V gene data show CDR1 as MNHEY and CDR2 as SVGAGI. Trimming removed 6 bases at V and 0 bases at J, with 9 bases between. The CDR3 totals 14 residues. In DNA form, the CDR3 reads TGTGCCAGCAGCCGGGACACCTCTGGAAACACCATATATTTT. Residues: CASSRDTSGNTIYF.

This clone has more than one count but fewer than ten. The chain couples TRBV9 to TRBJ2-1, with a tentative D call TRBD1 (5 bases). Germline V gene sequence: CDR1 SGDLS, CDR2 YYNGEE. With 0 bases removed from V and 0 bases from J, the gap between germline ends came to 16 bases. The CDR3 sequence is 18 residues long. The CDR3 DNA is TGTGCCAGCAGCGTAGAGGGGTCGCCCTCCTCCTCCTACAATGAGCAGTTCTTC. This encodes CASSVEGSPSSSYNEQFF.

The chain combines TRBV5-4 with TRBJ2-3; TRBD2 might be the D (5 bases). In germline, CDR1 is SGHNT, CDR2 YYREEE (reference sequence). The CDR3 runs 15 residues. The V gene lost 1 base and the J gene lost 4 bases, with 13 bases spanning the gap. The CDR3 is CASSLMDSGADTQYF. DNA for the CDR3: TGTGCCAGCAGCTTGATGGACTCCGGGGCAGATACGCAGTATTTT.

A few counts support this clone. V and J are TRBV6-2 or TRBV6-3 and TRBJ2-2; D call uncertain. Germline V CDR1 and CDR2: MNHEY, SVGEGT. The CDR3 has 16 residues. Trimming removed 0 bases from V and 7 bases from J, with 15 bases in between. The CDR3 region has the DNA TGTGCCAGCAGTTACTCTCCAGTTCTGTTATACGGGGAGCTGTTTTTT. Amino acids: CASSYSPVLLYGELFF.

The J gene is TRBJ2-5, the V gene TRBV4-3, with TRBD2 matching over 8 bases. Germline assignment: CDR1 LGHNA and CDR2 YSLEER. The CDR3 is 16 residues long. The J segment lost 2 bases and the V segment lost 0 bases, leaving 5 bases of the junction unmatched. The CDR3 reads CASSQDWSGGQETQYF. CDR3 DNA: TGCGCCAGCAGCCAAGATTGGAGCGGGGGACAAGAGACCCAGTACTTC.

V usage is TRBV6-5 and J usage is TRBJ1-2, with 8 bases aligning to TRBD1. This CDR3 comprises 13 residues. CDR1 is MNHEY and CDR2 is SVGAGI in the germline V gene. Germline trimming cut 6 bases from V and 7 bases from J; bases unmatched to any gene: 7. The CDR3 DNA is TGTGCCAGCAGAGGACAGGGCTCTTTTGGCTACACCTTC. Protein sequence: CASRGQGSFGYTF.

The genes are TRBV9 and TRBJ2-1, with 9 bases aligning to TRBD2. The germline V gene has CDR1 SGDLS and CDR2 YYNGEE. The CDR3 covers 14 residues. The J segment lost 4 bases and the V segment lost 4 bases, leaving 3 bases of the junction unmatched. The CDR3 DNA sequence: TGTGCCAGCAGCACTAGCGGGCAATACAATGAGCAGTTCTTC. Amino acids: CASSTSGQYNEQFF.

V usage is TRBV29-1 and J usage is TRBJ1-2; 9 bases agree with TRBD1. This CDR3 comprises 13 residues. Germline CDR1 reads SQVTM; CDR2 reads ANQGSEA. J gave up 4 bases and V 4 bases, and 4 bases lay outside the gene matches. Written as DNA, the CDR3 is TGCAGCGTTGGAGGGACAGGGAGCTATGGCTACACCTTC. The encoded protein is CSVGGTGSYGYTF.

V is TRBV9 and J is TRBJ2-3; D not certain. V lost 4 bases to trimming and J lost 3 bases, with 18 bases between them. Germline loops: CDR1 SGDLS, CDR2 YYNGEE. This CDR3 spans 16 amino acids. The CDR3 DNA is TGTGCCAGCAGCTCCACCGCGCGGCGGCAAACAGATACGCAGTATTTT. It yields the protein CASSSTARRQTDTQYF.

V usage is TRBV14 and J usage is TRBJ2-1; TRBD1 matches at 10 bases. CDR1 SGHDN and CDR2 FVKESK come from the germline V gene. The CDR3 is 15 residues long. J was trimmed by 6 bases and V by 5 bases; bases with no gene match: 7. The CDR3 spells CASSDGTGESNEQFF. The CDR3 DNA reads TGTGCCAGCAGCGACGGGACAGGGGAAAGCAATGAGCAGTTCTTC.

This clone was counted only a few times. The chain carries TRBV24-1 and TRBJ2-3, with D tentatively TRBD1 (5 bases). CDR3 length: 13 amino acids. Trimming stripped 6 bases from V and 8 bases from J, with 14 bases between. The germline CDR1 and CDR2 sequences are KGHDR and SFDVKD. CDR3 bases: TGTGCCACCAGTTTGACAGCAGGCGGTACGCAGTATTTT. The encoded protein is CATSLTAGGTQYF.

This clone was detected only a few times. The V and J genes are TRBV7-8 and TRBJ1-5; possible D gene TRBD1, 5 bases. The ends were cut back, 5 bases at V and 5 bases at J, with 16 bases in the middle. This CDR3 spans 15 amino acids. The germline gives CDR1 SGHVS, CDR2 FQNEAQ. This chain's CDR3 is CASSHSGGFHQPQHF. As DNA, the CDR3 is TGTGCCAGCAGCCATTCGGGGGGATTTCATCAGCCCCAGCATTTT.

Only a few counts were recorded for this clone. In DNA, the CDR3 is TGTGCCAGCAGCGGAACCGGGACAGGGGCTTACAATGAGCAGTTCTTC. Translated: CASSGTGTGAYNEQFF. This chain connects TRBV5-6 to TRBJ2-1, with TRBD1 identical over 10 bases. V lost 4 bases and J lost 4; bases outside the gene matches: 8. Germline values: CDR1 SGHDT, CDR2 YYEEEE. The CDR3 length is 16 residues.

This clone appeared a single time. The gene calls are TRBV10-3 and TRBJ2-3; 8 positions agree with TRBD2. CDR1 is ENHRY and CDR2 is SYGVKD in the germline V gene. Trimming took 10 bases from V and 5 from J; bases not matched to a gene: 11. CDR3 size: 14 residues. CDR3 DNA: TGTGCCACAGGACTAGCCGTCCGTGAAGATACGCAGTATTTT. Protein: CATGLAVREDTQYF.